The 27 T cell receptor beta chains presented below share a single source sample, sequenced in a study of shared clonotypes between healthy human individuals. Terminally differentiated effector memory CD45RA+ cells were left out of the naive CD8 fraction, which was CD45RO-negative and positively selected for CCR7. Assay: immunoSEQ multiplex PCR; the TCRdb copy retains only in-frame clones and omits some. There are over 2,000,000 clones in the sample; 93% occur only once, and about 1.6% lies in the top ten. Sequenced sample: naive CD8+ T cells from PBMCs. Source of these receptors: a man younger than 30 in good health. Some clones in this sample may be carry-over from other donors' samples.

Concerning this clone: The same CDR3 can be traced to other DNA sequences in this sample. The rearrangement links TRBV27 to TRBJ2-7; the D is unclear. Deletions cut 2 bases from V and 2 bases from J, with 7 bases between. CDR3 length equals 13 residues. CDR1 and CDR2 (germline): MNHEY, SMNVEV (reference sequence). CDR3 in amino acids: CASSLSQTYEQYF. The CDR3 region has the DNA TGTGCCAGCAGTTTAAGCCAGACCTACGAGCAGTACTTC.

The V gene is TRBV4-1, the J gene TRBJ1-1, with D hard to call. The germline V and J ends were trimmed by 4 bases and 2 bases, with 11 bases remaining between them. This CDR3 contains 14 residues. Germline V gene sequence: CDR1 MGHRA, CDR2 YSYEKL. The CDR3 spells CASSPYLGNTEAFF. CDR3 in DNA: TGCGCCAGCAGCCCCTATCTGGGTAACACTGAAGCTTTCTTT.

This clone was counted a single time. Compared with germline, one end of the junction differs, possibly owing to a read error. The J gene is TRBJ2-2, the V gene TRBV9; perhaps TRBD1 as D (5 bases). The germline V gene encodes CDR1 SGDLS and CDR2 YYNGEE. The CDR3 extends over 13 amino acids. CDR3 nucleotide sequence: TGTGCCAGCACCGTAGGGGCCGCCGGGGAGCTGTTTTTT. Protein sequence: CASTVGAAGELFF.

The chain links TRBV27 to TRBJ2-1; 12 bases are shared with TRBD2. V shed 3 bases and J 11 bases; nucleotides not matched to a gene: 8. This CDR3 spans 15 amino acids. Germline loops: CDR1 MNHEY, CDR2 SMNVEV (reference sequence). CDR3 nucleotide sequence: TGTGCCAGCAGTTTGGAGACTAGCGGGAGAATTAAGCAGTTCTTC. This translates into CASSLETSGRIKQFF.

The chain carries TRBV11-3 and TRBJ2-7; 8 bases are a match to TRBD2. Germline lookup yields CDR1 SGHNT and CDR2 YENEEA. J was trimmed by 3 bases and V by 1 base; bases with no gene match: 5. CDR3 length equals 15 residues. DNA of the CDR3: TGTGCCAGCAGCTTAGCGCCGGGACTAGGCTACGAGCAGTACTTC. This encodes CASSLAPGLGYEQYF.

This rearrangement joins TRBV29-1 to TRBJ2-1, with D perhaps TRBD2 (5 bases). V gave up 4 bases and J gave up 6 bases, with 10 bases separating them. The germline CDR1 and CDR2 sequences are SQVTM and ANQGSEA. The CDR3 is made up of 12 amino acids. CDR3 nucleotides: TGCAGCGTTGTAGCGCCTCCCAATGAGCAGTTCTTC. It translates to CSVVAPPNEQFF.

V gene TRBV5-1 combines with J gene TRBJ2-7; 9 nucleotides match TRBD2. CDR3 length: 19 amino acids. Per the germline V gene, CDR1 is SGHRS and CDR2 is YFSETQ. V was clipped by 1 base and J by 4 bases; unmatched bases: 18. The CDR3 nucleotides are TGCGCCAGCAGCTTGTTCTTAGCGGGAGTGGTAGGTCTTGCTTACGAGCAGTACTTC. Its translation: CASSLFLAGVVGLAYEQYF. The full variable domain, rest sourced from reference TRBV5-1 and TRBJ2-7, is KAGVTQTPRYLIKTRGQQVTLSCSPISGHRSVSWYQQTPGQGLQFLFEYFSETQRNKGNFPGRFSGRQFSNSRSEMNVSTLELGDSALYLCASSLFLAGVVGLAYEQYFGPGTRLTVT.

This rearrangement joins TRBV7-9 to TRBJ1-2; D call uncertain. Germline CDR1 reads SEHNR; CDR2 reads FQNEAQ (reference sequence). The V end was cut by 8 bases, the J end by 3 bases, with 7 bases between. CDR3 size: 11 residues. The CDR3 coding sequence is TGTGCCAGCGGCGCGGACTATGGCTACACCTTC. Protein sequence: CASGADYGYTF.

This chain joins TRBV27 and TRBJ1-2; TRBD1 is a possible D gene (5 bases). Germline-derived CDR1 and CDR2 are MNHEY and SMNVEV (reference sequence). The CDR3 extends over 14 amino acids. V dropped 10 bases and J dropped 8 bases, with 23 bases sitting between them. CDR3 nucleotide sequence: TGTGCCACCGGGGAGGCTTCCCTGGAGGGGGGCTACACCTTC. Its translation: CATGEASLEGGYTF.

CDR3 sequence: CASHRSGRPTDTQYF. CDR3 DNA: TGTGCCAGCCACCGTAGCGGGCGCCCCACAGATACGCAGTATTTT. The V call is TRBV6-5, the J call TRBJ2-3; 7 bases agree with TRBD2. The CDR3 has 15 residues. The ends lost 8 bases at V and 2 bases at J; junction bases unmatched: 10. CDR1 is MNHEY and CDR2 is SVGAGI in the germline V gene.

The chain is built from TRBV7-9 and TRBJ2-7, with 9 bases that match TRBD1. The junction had 4 bases not matched to a gene; V was cut back by 5 bases and J by 5 bases. The CDR3 contains 13 residues. Germline loops: CDR1 SEHNR, CDR2 FQNEAQ (reference sequence). The CDR3 DNA reads TGTGCCAGCAGCGAGGACAGGGGAAACGAGCAGTACTTC. It yields the protein CASSEDRGNEQYF.

Concerning this clone: Other nucleotide sequences in the sample specify the same CDR3. The chain combines TRBV9 with TRBJ1-2; the D is unclear. V gave up 0 bases and J gave up 3 bases, with 9 bases separating them. This CDR3 has 14 residues. The germline CDR1 and CDR2 sequences are SGDLS and YYNGEE. The CDR3 nucleotides read TGTGCCAGCAGCGTAGCGTCCAGAGACTATGGCTACACCTTC. As protein: CASSVASRDYGYTF.

J is TRBJ2-3 and V is TRBV5-4; D may be TRBD2 (5 bases). Trimming shortened V by 1 base and J by 3 bases, and 18 bases separated the two germline ends. The germline V gene has CDR1 SGHNT and CDR2 YYREEE (reference sequence). This CDR3 is 17 amino acids long. The CDR3 DNA sequence: TGTGCCAGCAGCTTGAAGATTGTGGTCCCGGGAACAGATACGCAGTATTTT. It specifies CASSLKIVVPGTDTQYF.

The genes are TRBV19 and TRBJ1-1; 7 bases are shared with TRBD1. The V and J ends lost 5 bases and 0 bases, in that order; junction bases with no gene match: 6. The CDR3 has 15 residues. Germline CDR1 and CDR2: LNHDA and SQIVND (reference sequence). Written as DNA, the CDR3 is TGTGCCAGTAGTCCCAGGGGGGCGATGAACACTGAAGCTTTCTTT. Residues: CASSPRGAMNTEAFF.

In nucleotides, the CDR3 is TGTGCCAGCAGCCCTAATGACGTGGGAGTTCGCATACAGTACTTC. As protein: CASSPNDVGVRIQYF. The chain combines TRBV7-9 with TRBJ2-4; the D gene is possibly TRBD2 (5 bases). This CDR3 spans 15 amino acids. V lost 5 bases, J lost 13 bases, and 24 bases lay in between. The germline V gene encodes CDR1 SEHNR and CDR2 FQNEAQ (reference sequence).

J is TRBJ1-1 and V is TRBV7-8; no clear D gene. V dropped 2 bases and J dropped 10 bases, with 23 bases sitting between them. CDR3 length: 16 amino acids. Germline V gene lookup returns CDR1 SGHVS and CDR2 FQNEAQ. The CDR3 sequence is CASSLSNRASPSPAFF. In DNA, the CDR3 is TGTGCCAGCAGCTTATCCAATCGGGCCAGTCCATCCCCAGCTTTCTTT.

The chain uses TRBV5-1 and TRBJ2-7; D remains ambiguous. The CDR3 has 15 residues. The V end lost 0 bases, the J end lost 5 bases, and 15 bases lay between the germline ends. CDR1 SGHRS and CDR2 YFSETQ come from the germline V gene. CDR3 bases: TGCGCCAGCAGCTTGGCCGGCAACCCGAATCACGAGCAGTACTTC. It codes for CASSLAGNPNHEQYF.

The table lists this clone with a few counts. The chain combines TRBV30 with TRBJ2-3; the D gene could be TRBD1 or TRBD2 (5 bases each). Trimming took off 0 bases at V and 5 bases at J, with 12 bases between the two ends. Looked up from germline, CDR1 is GTSNPN and CDR2 is SVGIG (reference sequence). This CDR3 has 14 residues. CDR3 amino acids: CAWSVLGAGDTQYF. CDR3 DNA sequence: TGTGCCTGGAGTGTACTCGGGGCGGGAGATACGCAGTATTTT.

The J gene is TRBJ2-7, the V gene TRBV6-1, with 9 nucleotides matching TRBD1. The V gene end was trimmed by 3 bases and the J gene end by 0 bases; junction bases not matched to a gene: 6. CDR3 size: 16 residues. Germline values: CDR1 MNHNS, CDR2 SASEGT. The CDR3 DNA sequence: TGTGCCAGCAGTGATAGACAGGGGGGATACTCCTACGAGCAGTACTTC. The encoded protein is CASSDRQGGYSYEQYF.

This sequence joins TRBV2 and TRBJ2-7; 10 nucleotides agree with TRBD1. The CDR3 runs 15 residues. CDR1 and CDR2 from the germline V gene are SNHLY and FYNNEI. The J segment lost 0 bases and the V segment lost 3 bases, leaving 2 bases of the junction unmatched. CDR3 protein: CASSETGGASYEQYF. The CDR3 nucleotides are TGTGCCAGCAGTGAGACAGGGGGCGCCTCCTACGAGCAGTACTTC.

This sequence joins TRBV30 and TRBJ1-1; possibly TRBD1 for D (6 bases). Germline values: CDR1 GTSNPN, CDR2 SVGIG (reference sequence). V shed 1 base and J shed 1 base, with 16 bases lying between them. The CDR3 is made up of 16 amino acids. The CDR3 region is CAWSELGGAENTEAFF. CDR3 DNA sequence: TGTGCCTGGAGTGAACTCGGGGGGGCTGAGAACACTGAAGCTTTCTTT.

The V gene is TRBV6-5, the J gene TRBJ1-1; D possibly corresponds to TRBD1 (5 bases). The ends were cut back, 5 bases at V and 7 bases at J, with 14 bases in the middle. The CDR3 has 13 amino acids. Germline CDR1 MNHEY, CDR2 SVGAGI. The CDR3 coding sequence is TGTGCCAGCAGTGAGAGGGGCCCAAATGAAGCTTTCTTT. It specifies CASSERGPNEAFF.

The chain has TRBV5-6 and TRBJ1-2, with 8 bases that match TRBD1. Germline V lookup: CDR1 SGHDT, CDR2 YYEEEE. The junction had 20 bases not matched to a gene; V was cut back by 7 bases and J by 9 bases. The CDR3 contains 16 residues. This CDR3 reads CASEGHSKTGEESYTF. DNA of the CDR3: TGTGCCAGCGAGGGGCACTCAAAGACAGGGGAAGAAAGCTACACCTTC. Drawing the rest from reference TRBV5-6 and TRBJ1-2, the complete variable domain is DAGVTQSPTHLIKTRGQQVTLRCSPKSGHDTVSWYQQALGQGPQFIFQYYEEEERQRGNFPDRFSGHQFPNYSSELNVNALLLGDSALYLCASEGHSKTGEESYTFGSGTRLTVV.

The chain couples TRBV5-1 to TRBJ2-2; 9 bases align to TRBD2. The length of the CDR3 is 15 residues. Germline V gene lookup returns CDR1 SGHRS and CDR2 YFSETQ. Trimming cost V 4 bases and J 4 bases; bases outside gene matches: 5. In DNA, the CDR3 is TGCGCCAGCAGCCTTAGCGGGAGTTTCACCGGGGAGCTGTTTTTT. It codes for CASSLSGSFTGELFF.

The gene calls are TRBV7-9 and TRBJ2-1; the match to TRBD2 covers 8 bases. Trimming cost V 4 bases and J 8 bases; bases outside gene matches: 10. Per germline, CDR1 SEHNR and CDR2 FQNEAQ (reference sequence). There are 15 residues in the CDR3. The CDR3 DNA is TGTGCCAGCAGCTCGGGACTAGAGGCGTCACATGAGCAGTTCTTC. Translated, it gives CASSSGLEASHEQFF.

This clone came up once. The chain joins TRBV25-1 to TRBJ1-3; no definite D call. Germline CDR1 and CDR2: MGHDK and SYGVNS. V lost 5 bases and J lost 4, with 21 bases in between. This CDR3 has 17 amino acids. DNA for the CDR3: TGTGCCAGCAGTACACTGACCCAATCCCCTTCCGGAAACACCATATATTTT. Protein: CASSTLTQSPSGNTIYF.

This chain links TRBV6-5 with TRBJ2-1; D gene uncertain. The ends were cut back, 2 bases at V and 7 bases at J, with 6 bases in the middle. The germline gives CDR1 MNHEY, CDR2 SVGAGI. The CDR3 length is 12 residues. CDR3 nucleotide sequence: TGTGCCAGCAGTTACCCCTCGAATGAGCAGTTCTTC. It yields the protein CASSYPSNEQFF.